This T cell receptor (beta chain) was documented in a study of T cells in Graves' hyperthyroidism and ophthalmopathy. Regions amplified from RNA transcripts were the TCR beta CDR3 regions. RT-PCR in the first round (using the HTBI primer set) targeted the TCR CDR3. TCRdb re-derived calls from the multiplex PCR reads in MiXCR, one entry per CDR3 protein. The sample includes approximately 510,000 distinct CDR3 sequences, around 43% seen only once; the top ten take 44%. Material for sequencing was peripheral blood or thyroid tissue (not recorded which). This receptor was taken from an adult woman with Graves' disease, either hyperthyroidism or ophthalmopathy (not recorded which).

The CDR3 DNA is TGTGCCAGCAGCCTACCAAGGACGGGATACCAAGAGACCCAGTACTTC. It codes for CASSLPRTGYQETQYF. The chain couples TRBV7-3 to TRBJ2-5; D might be TRBD2 (5 bases). With 5 bases removed from V and 0 bases from J, the gap between germline ends came to 16 bases. The germline V gene has CDR1 SGHTA and CDR2 FQGTGA. The CDR3 spans 16 residues. Filled out from reference TRBV7-3 and TRBJ2-5, the complete variable domain reads GAGVSQTPSNKVTEKGKYVELRCDPISGHTALYWYRQSLGQGPEFLIYFQGTGAADDSGLPNDRFFAVRPEGSVSTLKIQRTERGDSAVYLCASSLPRTGYQETQYFGPGTRLLVL.